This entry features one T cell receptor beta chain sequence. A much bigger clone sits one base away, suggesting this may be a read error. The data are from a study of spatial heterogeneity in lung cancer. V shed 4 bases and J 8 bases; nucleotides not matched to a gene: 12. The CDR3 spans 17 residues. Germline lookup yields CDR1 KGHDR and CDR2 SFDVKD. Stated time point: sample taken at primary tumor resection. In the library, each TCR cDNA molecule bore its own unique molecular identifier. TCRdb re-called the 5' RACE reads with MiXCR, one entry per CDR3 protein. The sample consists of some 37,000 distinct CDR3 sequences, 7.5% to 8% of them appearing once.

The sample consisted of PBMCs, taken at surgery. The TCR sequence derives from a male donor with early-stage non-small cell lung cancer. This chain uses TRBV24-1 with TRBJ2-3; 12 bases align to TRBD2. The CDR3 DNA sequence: TGTGCCACCAGTGACACACCGGGACTAGCGGGTGGAGTTACGCAGTATTTT. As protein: CATSDTPGLAGGVTQYF.